The 7 T cell receptor beta chains below were found in one sample sequenced in a study of human thymus T cells. Assay: immunoSEQ multiplex PCR; the TCRdb copy retains only in-frame clones and omits some. Of under 95,000 clones listed, 85% to 95% were seen once; the top ten hold around 0.03%. From resections taken during corrective heart surgery, the thymus tissue was obtained. The sequenced sample was thymus tissue. These receptors all come from a girl under two years old with a congenital heart defect but otherwise immunologically healthy.

The V and J genes are TRBV6-1 and TRBJ2-7, with a tentative D call TRBD1 (5 bases). The CDR3 runs to 15 residues. Deletions cut 1 base from V and 3 bases from J, with 13 bases between. CDR1 and CDR2 from the germline V gene are MNHNS and SASEGT. CDR3 coding DNA: TGTGCCAGCAGTGAAGGGGGCACCTTGGGCTACGAGCAGTACTTC. This sequence encodes CASSEGGTLGYEQYF.

The chain joins TRBV10-3 to TRBJ1-1; possible D gene TRBD1, 6 bases. V was cut by 7 bases and J by 8 bases, with 20 bases left in between. The V gene's germline CDR1 is ENHRY and CDR2 SYGVKD. The CDR3 runs to 14 residues. This CDR3 reads CAIKLEMGGQEAFF. The CDR3 nucleotides are TGTGCCATCAAGTTAGAAATGGGGGGGCAGGAAGCTTTCTTT.

V and J are TRBV4-1 and TRBJ1-1, with D perhaps TRBD1 (6 bases). This CDR3 is built from 16 residues. V dropped 0 bases and J dropped 3 bases, with 14 bases sitting between them. Germline assignment: CDR1 MGHRA and CDR2 YSYEKL. The CDR3 DNA sequence: TGCGCCAGCAGCCAAGATGCGTGGGGGCGGGACACTGAAGCTTTCTTT. Protein sequence: CASSQDAWGRDTEAFF.

This chain links TRBV5-4 with TRBJ2-3, with TRBD1 matching over 7 bases. The CDR3 is made up of 17 amino acids. CDR1 is SGHNT, CDR2 YYREEE, per germline (reference sequence). Losses at the gene ends were 4 bases for V and 4 bases for J; bases not matched to a gene: 15. The CDR3 here is CASSQYLGQAKADTQYF. CDR3 nucleotide sequence: TGTGCCAGCAGCCAATACCTAGGACAGGCTAAGGCAGATACGCAGTATTTT. Drawing the rest from reference TRBV5-4 and TRBJ2-3, the complete variable domain is ETGVTQSPTHLIKTRGQQVTLRCSSQSGHNTVSWYQQALGQGPQFIFQYYREEENGRGNFPPRFSGLQFPNYSSELNVNALELDDSALYLCASSQYLGQAKADTQYFGPGTRLTVL.

The chain couples TRBV19 to TRBJ2-5; D may match TRBD1 or TRBD2 (6 bases each). The CDR3 has 17 amino acids. CDR1 and CDR2 (germline): LNHDA, SQIVND (reference sequence). Trimming took 3 bases from V and 5 from J, leaving 22 bases between them. CDR3 bases: TGTGCCAGTAGTATGGGATCGCCCCAGGGGACTCAGGAGACCCAGTACTTC. As protein: CASSMGSPQGTQETQYF.

The chain is built from TRBV27 and TRBJ2-1; no reliable D call. This CDR3 spans 15 amino acids. Trimming cost V 6 bases and J 3 bases, with 15 bases left between them. Per germline, CDR1 MNHEY and CDR2 SMNVEV (reference sequence). In DNA, the CDR3 is TGTGCCAGCAGGGATCCACGCGTCCGCTACAATGAGCAGTTCTTC. It translates to CASRDPRVRYNEQFF.

The V call is TRBV10-3, the J call TRBJ1-2; D remains unclear. The CDR3 is 13 residues long. CDR1 and CDR2 (germline): ENHRY, SYGVKD. The ends were cut back, 6 bases at V and 1 base at J, with 9 bases in the middle. The CDR3 nucleotides read TGTGCCATCAGAGACAACGTTAACTATGGCTACACCTTC. This codes for CAIRDNVNYGYTF.